Listed below are T cell receptor beta chains from one sample, sequenced in a study of cytomegalovirus exposure and HLA in healthy donors. Clones were sequenced by immunoSEQ multiplex PCR, and TCRdb holds only the in-frame ones, with some missing. The table includes 180,000 or so clones, around nine tenths detected once. The sample was PBMCs. The receptors shown here come from a woman between 25 and 40 years old in good health and CMV-seronegative. The conserved cysteine and the conserved F or W are not part of the CDR3 here.

V	CDR3
TRBV28	ASSSRLLAGGPRDTQY
TRBV28	ASSLGDTLSYEQY
TRBV7-9	ASSLVKGEEQY
TRBV2	ASSERGGQGEQPQH
TRBV7-9	ASTPGVETDTQY
TRBV28	ASSFSLSGTDTQY
TRBV5-6	ASSSRDRGANIQY
TRBV6-5	ASSPAGVEQF
TRBV28	ASTPGGGGYT
TRBV5-8	ASRKRARYYEQY
TRBV4-2	ASSQDVSSGLQETQY
TRBV10-1	ASSVVRGSEQY
TRBV27	ASSPGLENEQY
TRBV27	ASSPGQGALVEKLF
TRBV6-6	ASSPQGVTGYT
TRBV7-9	ASSLEGQQANTGELF
TRBV5-5	ASSFTPGTGTYGYT
TRBV30	AWSVTSLFLDTQY
TRBV18	ASSPGTGTDTQY
TRBV6-1	ASRRLAGGRNEQY
TRBV6-4	ASSDGSGSYEQF
TRBV5-5	ASSDSMNGDEKLF
TRBV7-8	ASSPRETRSNEQF
TRBV28	ASSLYLRGMNTEAF
TRBV13	ASSDRDYNEQF
TRBV18	ASSQSLGLAGDEQF
TRBV28	ASSFLREIYEQY
TRBV7-3	ASSLMAGLGDTQY
TRBV28	ASSPGQGAGYGYT
TRBV28	ASTTDRDGYT
TRBV2	ASSENGVSGNTIY
TRBV4-1	ASSLTPLLAGAGAQY
TRBV7-9	ASSPLTGGGNTIY
TRBV19	ASSIGSGGNYNEQF
TRBV6-5	ASSLQQGVSEQY
TRBV9	ASSVFQGFQETQY
TRBV18	ASSPRLAGGPNTGGLF
TRBV28	ASSSTGIGFSPLH
TRBV7-2	ASSQISYEQY
TRBV7-9	ASSSYLALLGNEQF